These T cell receptor beta chains were read from a single sample in a study of cytomegalovirus exposure and HLA in healthy donors. Some clones are missing from TCRdb's copy, which holds only in-frame ones; the method was immunoSEQ multiplex PCR. The sample has some 250,000 clones, about 90% seen once. The source material was PBMCs. Receptor source: a woman under 40 in good health and CMV-seronegative. Both conserved end residues are part of each CDR3.

TRBV27	TRBJ2-7	CASSSLLSGRAYEQYF
TRBV5-4	TRBJ2-3	CASIERGGGTDTQYF
TRBV19	TRBJ2-7	CASSAAGGDYEQYF
TRBV6-6	TRBJ2-1	CASTPPSSLLHNEQFF
TRBV4-3	TRBJ2-2	CASSQNLAGGPDGELFF
TRBV10-3	TRBJ1-5	CAISRQGDQPQHF
TRBV5-6	TRBJ2-1	CASSLGWTSGAQMEQFF
TRBV11-2	TRBJ1-1	CASSLGRALNTEAFF
TRBV10-3	TRBJ1-2	CAISRTGGYGYTF
TRBV28	TRBJ2-7	CASSLRDNSYEQYF
TRBV11-3	TRBJ2-7	CASSLGGLDEQYF
TRBV28	TRBJ2-7	CASTLPGTAGHEQYF
TRBV6-1	TRBJ2-7	CATKSGTGVLYEQYF
TRBV5-1	TRBJ2-2	CASSLATGELFF
TRBV6-5	TRBJ2-1	CASSYSGAGSDEQFF
TRBV7-8	TRBJ2-7	CASSPDPIAGGYEQYF
TRBV28	TRBJ1-5	CASSSRQLPSNQPQHF
TRBV11-2	TRBJ2-4	CASSFGQGANIQYF
TRBV11-2	TRBJ2-7	CASSPGTGGYEQYF
TRBV21-1	TRBJ2-7	CASRNITGGRAYEQYF
TRBV6-5	TRBJ2-7	CASSLLAGGSSEQYF
TRBV6-1	TRBJ1-1	CASKNVETEAFF
TRBV19	TRBJ2-7	CASSLVDSYEQYF
TRBV27	TRBJ2-5	CASSPLLAANQETQYF
TRBV30	TRBJ1-4	CAWTSLGEKLFF
TRBV6-1	TRBJ2-3	CASSEGSWSTDTQYF
TRBV5-1	TRBJ1-2	CASSLARGNYGYTF
TRBV2	TRBJ2-7	CASSESPRALEQYF
TRBV29-1	TRBJ2-1	CSVEDMVYNEQFF
TRBV7-8	TRBJ2-2	CASSFTVRGLGTGELFF
TRBV29-1	TRBJ2-5	CSVEGLAGKRRETQYF
TRBV28	TRBJ1-4	CASSLPRATNEKLFF
TRBV7-2	TRBJ2-1	CASSPWRNEQFF
TRBV6-1	TRBJ1-5	CASSSTGGEQPQHF
TRBV4-3	TRBJ2-1	CASSRLGAEQFF
TRBV4-3	TRBJ2-1	CASSQDESSYNEQFF
TRBV28	TRBJ2-5	CASSGTGQETQYF
TRBV10-3	TRBJ2-3	CAILGTSTDTQYF
TRBV7-9	TRBJ1-2	CASSPTENYGYTF
TRBV6-5	TRBJ2-5	CASSSYRGEPQYF
TRBV10-3	TRBJ2-7	CAISDSLYHEQYF